The 18 T cell receptor beta chains below all came from one sample that was sequenced in a study of T-cell reconstitution after alpha-beta-depleted transplantation in children. It was with unique molecular identifiers that the TCRbeta library was prepared. TCRdb used MiXCR to reprocess the PCR reads, holding one entry per CDR3 protein. The sample records about 300,000 distinct CDR3 sequences, 9.5% to 13% being singletons. The sample in question was PBMCs, obtained before TCRalphabeta/CD19-depleted stem cell transplant. These receptors were obtained from a boy under two years old with acute myeloid leukemia, due to receive a stem cell transplant.

This clonotype came up a few times. This sequence joins TRBV14 and TRBJ2-5, with D uncertain. This CDR3 region has 13 residues. V was cut by 0 bases and J by 5 bases, with 7 bases left in between. Germline V gives CDR1 SGHDN, CDR2 FVKESK. The CDR3 region is CASSQEGLETQYF. In DNA, the CDR3 is TGTGCCAGCAGCCAAGAAGGGTTGGAGACCCAGTACTTC.

The V and J genes are TRBV5-1 and TRBJ2-3; weak D call: TRBD1 (5 bases). The V end was cut by 0 bases, the J end by 2 bases, with 10 bases between. CDR1 is SGHRS, CDR2 YFSETQ, per germline. The CDR3 is 15 amino acids. Here the CDR3 reads CASSLAPDITDTQYF. Here the CDR3 DNA reads TGCGCCAGCAGCTTGGCCCCGGACATCACAGATACGCAGTATTTT.

In this sample, this clonotype turned up many times. The rearrangement uses TRBV29-1 and TRBJ1-2; D gene ambiguous. Looked up from germline, CDR1 is SQVTM and CDR2 is ANQGSEA. The ends were cut back, 4 bases at V and 2 bases at J, with 14 bases in the middle. The CDR3 loop spans 14 amino acids. The DNA of the CDR3 is TGCAGCGTTGGAATAAGTGGCCGGAACTATGGCTACACCTTC. Protein: CSVGISGRNYGYTF.

This clonotype was seen ten or more times. The V gene is TRBV9, the J gene TRBJ1-1; D remains ambiguous. Trimming took off 4 bases at V and 3 bases at J, with 13 bases between the two ends. CDR3 size: 14 residues. From germline, CDR1 is SGDLS and CDR2 YYNGEE. CDR3 sequence: CASSTRERYTEAFF. The CDR3 DNA follows: TGTGCCAGCAGCACTCGAGAGAGGTACACTGAAGCTTTCTTT.

In its sample, this clonotype was seen a few times. The chain uses TRBV19 and TRBJ2-1; D not certain. The CDR3 spans 12 residues. Trimming took 7 bases from V and 5 from J, leaving 9 bases between them. The germline V gene has CDR1 LNHDA and CDR2 SQIVND (reference sequence). The CDR3 protein is CASKGRDNEQFF. As DNA, the CDR3 is TGTGCCAGTAAGGGTAGGGACAATGAGCAGTTCTTC.

Ten or more counts support this clonotype. The V gene is TRBV9, the J gene TRBJ2-3, with D perhaps matching TRBD2 (6 bases). Germline assignment: CDR1 SGDLS and CDR2 YYNGEE. The CDR3 loop spans 15 amino acids. V was trimmed by 2 bases and J by 1 base, leaving 11 bases between them. The CDR3 protein is CASSVRELGTDTQYF. CDR3 DNA sequence: TGTGCCAGCAGCGTCCGGGAGTTGGGCACAGATACGCAGTATTTT.

This clonotype was detected many times. The J gene is TRBJ1-5, the V gene TRBV19; the D gene is possibly TRBD1 (6 bases). The CDR3 sequence is 16 residues long. V gave up 3 bases and J gave up 3 bases, with 15 bases separating them. Germline-derived CDR1 and CDR2 are LNHDA and SQIVND (reference sequence). For the CDR3, the DNA is TGTGCCAGTAGTATCTTGGGTACAGGGATCAATCAGCCCCAGCATTTT. As protein: CASSILGTGINQPQHF.

This clonotype was counted at least ten times. The gene calls are TRBV7-2 and TRBJ1-5; D is undetermined. Germline CDR1 and CDR2: SGHTA and FQGNSA. This CDR3 spans 14 amino acids. The V and J ends lost 5 bases and 2 bases respectively, with 10 bases between them. The chain's CDR3 is CASSDRRGNQPQHF. The CDR3 DNA reads as TGTGCCAGCAGCGACCGGAGGGGCAATCAGCCCCAGCATTTT.

The chain joins TRBV14 to TRBJ2-5, with D perhaps TRBD2 (6 bases). This CDR3 is built from 14 residues. Trimming removed 5 bases at V and 2 bases at J, with 12 bases between. Germline V gene lookup returns CDR1 SGHDN and CDR2 FVKESK. CDR3 bases: TGTGCCAGCAGCTCGCGGGAAAGACAAGAGACCCAGTACTTC. Translation gives CASSSRERQETQYF.

In this sample, this clonotype turned up many times. CDR3 coding DNA: TGCAGTGCCCAGTACATAGCCAAAAACATTCAGTACTTC. Amino acid sequence: CSAQYIAKNIQYF. The chain uses TRBV20-1 and TRBJ2-4; no reliable D call. CDR1 DFQATT and CDR2 SNEGSKA come from the germline V gene (reference sequence). The CDR3 is 13 amino acids. V lost 6 bases, J lost 0 bases, and 9 bases lay in between.

On this clonotype itself: It may be a read error: a sequence one base away is much more abundant. The rearrangement links TRBV10-3 to TRBJ2-3; 9 positions agree with TRBD1. This CDR3 region has 15 residues. The germline V gene encodes CDR1 ENHRY and CDR2 SYGVKD. The CDR3 protein is CAIQLTGGGTGTQYF. Written as DNA, the CDR3 is TGTGCCATCCAACTGACAGGGGGGGGCACAGGTACGCAGTATTTT.

The V and J genes are TRBV20-1 and TRBJ1-2, with 9 bases lining up with TRBD1. This CDR3 has 13 residues. CDR1 DFQATT and CDR2 SNEGSKA come from the germline V gene (reference sequence). With V trimmed by 1 base and J by 6 bases, 3 bases remained unmatched. CDR3 protein: CSARVGTGNGYTF. CDR3 nucleotide sequence: TGCAGTGCTAGAGTTGGGACAGGGAATGGCTACACCTTC.

This clonotype was seen at least ten times. The chain uses TRBV4-1 and TRBJ2-7, with 10 positions matching TRBD2. The CDR3 covers 18 residues. J gave up 0 bases and V 0 bases, and 8 bases lay outside the gene matches. Looked up from germline, CDR1 is MGHRA and CDR2 is YSYEKL. For the CDR3, the DNA is TGCGCCAGCAGCCAAGAGGGGGTGACTAGCGGGTTCTCCTACGAGCAGTACTTC. This gives the protein CASSQEGVTSGFSYEQYF.

The table lists this clonotype with many counts. The chain has TRBV18 and TRBJ2-1; D not resolved. This CDR3 has 14 amino acids. The V gene's germline CDR1 is KGHSH and CDR2 LQKENI. The V and J ends lost 3 bases and 13 bases respectively, with 19 bases between them. This chain's CDR3 is CASSPSSFPNTQFF. The CDR3 DNA reads as TGTGCCAGCTCACCCTCGAGTTTCCCCAATACTCAGTTCTTC.

This clonotype was seen more than once but under ten times. The rearrangement uses TRBV6-5 and TRBJ1-6; 11 bases match TRBD1. Trimming cost V 2 bases and J 9 bases; bases outside gene matches: 9. Germline V lookup: CDR1 MNHEY, CDR2 SVGAGI. The CDR3 consists of 17 residues. The CDR3 loop reads CASSYRVGTGGRSPLHF. The CDR3 nucleotides are TGTGCCAGCAGTTACCGCGTTGGGACAGGGGGGCGTTCACCCCTCCACTTT.

At least ten counts were recorded for this clonotype. V is TRBV7-2 and J is TRBJ1-5; possibly TRBD1 for D (6 bases). The CDR3 covers 16 residues. Germline V lookup: CDR1 SGHTA, CDR2 FQGNSA. Trimming removed 0 bases from V and 0 bases from J, with 9 bases in between. The CDR3 loop is CASSLAGHYSNQPQHF. In DNA, the CDR3 is TGTGCCAGCAGCTTAGCGGGACACTATAGCAATCAGCCCCAGCATTTT.

Ten or more counts support this clonotype. V and J are TRBV20-1 and TRBJ2-3; a weak D match, TRBD2 (5 bases). The ends were cut back, 8 bases at V and 2 bases at J, with 17 bases in the middle. Germline values: CDR1 DFQATT, CDR2 SNEGSKA (reference sequence). CDR3 size: 14 residues. The CDR3 nucleotides read TGCAGTCCCCGAGGGTGGATTTCCACAGATACGCAGTATTTT. Protein product: CSPRGWISTDTQYF.

Concerning this clonotype itself: A much larger clone is a single base away; this may be a read error. V is TRBV5-1 and J is TRBJ2-3; D is perhaps TRBD2 (5 bases). The ends were cut back, 4 bases at V and 4 bases at J, with 10 bases in the middle. Germline V lookup: CDR1 SGHRS, CDR2 YFSETQ. This CDR3 contains 13 residues. DNA of the CDR3: TGCGCCAGCAGCCCGGGGTGCCCAGATACGCAGTATTTT. This translates into CASSPGCPDTQYF.